What follows are 22 T cell receptor beta chains derived from one specimen sequenced in a study of blood T cell repertoires in COVID-19. The table came from immunoSEQ multiplex PCR; TCRdb's copy has only in-frame clones and leaves some out. The repertoire holds 60,000 to 85,000 clones, with roughly 90% as singletons. Specimen: peripheral blood. Receptors originate from a man aged 45-60 years with acute or convalescent COVID-19.

The V call is TRBV6-5, the J call TRBJ1-2; D remains unclear. CDR1 is MNHEY, CDR2 SVGAGI, per germline. The V gene lost 0 bases and the J gene lost 7 bases, with 12 bases spanning the gap. This CDR3 is 14 amino acids long. The CDR3 reads CASSYSQDLGGYTF. The CDR3 DNA reads TGTGCCAGCAGTTACTCCCAGGACTTGGGTGGCTACACCTTC.

The gene calls are TRBV3-1 (or the pseudogene TRBV3-2) and TRBJ2-3; 8 bases map to TRBD2. The ends lost 2 bases at V and 3 bases at J; junction bases unmatched: 4. This CDR3 has 15 amino acids. CDR1 LGHDT and CDR2 YNNKEL come from the germline V gene (reference sequence). CDR3 DNA: TGTGCCAGCAGCCAAACAGCTAGCGGGACAGATACGCAGTATTTT. Translated: CASSQTASGTDTQYF.

V gene TRBV6-6 combines with J gene TRBJ2-1, with 9 bases identical to TRBD1. The CDR3 runs to 16 residues. V lost 6 bases, J lost 2 bases, and 8 bases stayed unmatched. Germline V CDR1 and CDR2: MNHNY, SVGAGI (reference sequence). CDR3 in amino acids: CASRPGQGPTYNEQFF. The CDR3 bases are TGTGCCAGCAGGCCGGGACAGGGACCCACCTACAATGAGCAGTTCTTC.

This clone appeared once. The chain uses TRBV6-2 or TRBV6-3 and TRBJ2-1; TRBD1 matches 10 bases. The V and J ends lost 6 bases and 4 bases, in that order; junction bases with no gene match: 9. Per the germline V gene, CDR1 is MNHEY and CDR2 is SVGEGT. The CDR3 covers 16 residues. CDR3 in amino acids: CASSMGRGQGYNEQFF. CDR3 nucleotide sequence: TGTGCCAGCAGCATGGGGCGGGGACAGGGGTACAATGAGCAGTTCTTC.

The sample holds one count of this clone. This chain connects TRBV5-4 to TRBJ2-6, with D unresolved. The CDR3 spans 15 residues. V was pared by 4 bases and J by 1 base, with 9 bases between. The germline V gene encodes CDR1 SGHNT and CDR2 YYREEE (reference sequence). The CDR3 protein is CASSLVGSGANVLTF. The CDR3 coding sequence is TGTGCCAGCAGCCTGGTCGGGTCTGGGGCCAACGTCCTGACTTTC.

This CDR3 reads CASSSKGAYTGELFF. The CDR3 DNA follows: TGTGCCAGCAGCTCCAAGGGGGCTTACACCGGGGAGCTGTTTTTT. This sequence joins TRBV7-8 and TRBJ2-2; 7 nucleotides line up with TRBD1. The germline CDR1 and CDR2 sequences are SGHVS and FQNEAQ. V was pared by 4 bases and J by 3 bases, with 5 bases of the junction left unmatched. This CDR3 region has 15 residues.

CDR3 protein: CASSLLAEETQYF. The CDR3 DNA reads as TGTGCCAGCAGCTTGTTAGCGGAAGAGACCCAGTACTTC. J is TRBJ2-5 and V is TRBV7-3; possibly TRBD2 for D (6 bases). The CDR3 consists of 13 residues. Per the germline V gene, CDR1 is SGHTA and CDR2 is FQGTGA. Deletions cut 3 bases from V and 3 bases from J, with 8 bases between.

The chain joins TRBV10-3 to TRBJ1-2; D perhaps matches TRBD1 (5 bases). CDR1 and CDR2 from the germline V gene are ENHRY and SYGVKD. The V end was cut by 0 bases, the J end by 3 bases, with 8 bases between. There are 14 residues in the CDR3. CDR3 amino acids: CAISESETDYGYTF. In DNA, the CDR3 is TGTGCCATCAGTGAGTCAGAGACAGACTATGGCTACACCTTC.

This sequence joins TRBV5-1 and TRBJ1-6, with D possibly matching TRBD1 (6 bases). The CDR3 has 13 amino acids. Trimming took off 4 bases at V and 8 bases at J, with 10 bases between the two ends. CDR1 SGHRS and CDR2 YFSETQ come from the germline V gene. The CDR3 protein is CASSPGQYSPLHF. The CDR3 nucleotides are TGCGCCAGCAGCCCCGGACAGTATTCACCCCTCCACTTT.

This chain connects TRBV15 to TRBJ1-4; 9 bases match TRBD1. Trimming at V came to 0 bases and at J to 8 bases, leaving 10 bases not matched to a gene. CDR1 is LNHNV and CDR2 is YYDKDF in the germline V gene (reference sequence). This CDR3 is 17 amino acids long. In nucleotides, the CDR3 is TGTGCCACCAGCAGAGAAGCACCCGGGACAGGGAGGGAAAAACTGTTTTTT. Amino acid sequence: CATSREAPGTGREKLFF. The whole variable domain, remainder taken from reference TRBV15 and TRBJ1-4, is DAMVIQNPRYQVTQFGKPVTLSCSQTLNHNVMYWYQQKSSQAPKLLFHYYDKDFNNEADTPDNFQSRRPNTSFCFLDIRSPGLGDTAMYLCATSREAPGTGREKLFFGSGTQLSVL.

This chain connects TRBV6-6 to TRBJ2-1; TRBD1 matches at 8 bases. The ends lost 5 bases at V and 8 bases at J; junction bases unmatched: 8. The CDR3 runs 14 residues. Per germline, CDR1 MNHNY and CDR2 SVGAGI (reference sequence). DNA of the CDR3: TGTGCCAGCAGTAACCAGGGGGCCAGGGATGAGCAGTTCTTC. Residues: CASSNQGARDEQFF.

The J gene is TRBJ1-1, the V gene TRBV6-5, with 8 bases identical to TRBD1. The ends lost 8 bases at V and 4 bases at J; junction bases unmatched: 3. The CDR3 loop spans 12 amino acids. CDR1 is MNHEY and CDR2 is SVGAGI in the germline V gene. The CDR3, as DNA: TGTGCCAGCCCGGACAGGGCCACTGAAGCTTTCTTT. This translates into CASPDRATEAFF.

V gene TRBV7-9 combines with J gene TRBJ2-7; 8 bases map to TRBD1. The trim removed 6 bases at V and 2 bases at J, leaving 6 bases unmatched. The CDR3 is made up of 14 amino acids. Germline V gene lookup returns CDR1 SEHNR and CDR2 FQNEAQ (reference sequence). Here the CDR3 reads CASSSRTGTYEQYF. The CDR3 bases are TGTGCCAGCAGTTCAAGGACAGGGACCTACGAGCAGTACTTC.

The chain carries TRBV2 and TRBJ1-2; no reliable D call. V lost 5 bases and J lost 3, with 13 bases in between. Germline V gives CDR1 SNHLY, CDR2 FYNNEI. This CDR3 region has 14 residues. The CDR3 coding sequence is TGTGCCAGCAGTCTTGGAGGGAGCGACTATGGCTACACCTTC. It translates to CASSLGGSDYGYTF.

This clone was seen only a few times. Other DNA sequences in the sample encode the same CDR3. The rearrangement links TRBV18 to TRBJ1-5; the match to TRBD1 covers 7 bases. J gave up 4 bases and V 0 bases, and 3 bases lay outside the gene matches. Germline CDR1 KGHSH, CDR2 LQKENI. This CDR3 comprises 15 residues. CDR3 in amino acids: CASSPPGGRNQPQHF. The CDR3 DNA reads as TGTGCCAGCTCACCACCAGGGGGCAGGAATCAGCCCCAGCATTTT.

V and J are TRBV28 and TRBJ1-1; no definite D call. Between the trimmed V and J ends, which lost 3 bases and 7 bases, there was a span of 9 bases. This CDR3 contains 12 residues. Germline lookup yields CDR1 MDHEN and CDR2 SYDVKM. The CDR3 spells CASSLSSLEAFF. In nucleotides, the CDR3 is TGTGCCAGCAGTTTGAGTTCCCTTGAAGCTTTCTTT.

This chain links TRBV6-1 with TRBJ1-1; D gene unclear. The germline CDR1 and CDR2 sequences are MNHNS and SASEGT. The CDR3 has 13 amino acids. V was cut by 2 bases and J by 0 bases, with 4 bases left in between. CDR3 in DNA: TGTGCCAGCAGTGAACAGGTGAACACTGAAGCTTTCTTT. This encodes CASSEQVNTEAFF.

This rearrangement joins TRBV7-2 to TRBJ2-7; no firm D call. The ends were cut back, 5 bases at V and 1 base at J, with 12 bases in the middle. Per the germline V gene, CDR1 is SGHTA and CDR2 is FQGNSA. The CDR3 consists of 14 residues. DNA of the CDR3: TGTGCCAGCAGCCCCGGGTCTGAATCCTACGAGCAGTACGTC. This encodes CASSPGSESYEQYV.

The chain uses TRBV24-1 and TRBJ1-2; the match to TRBD1 covers 8 bases. The CDR3 sequence is 14 residues long. Germline loops: CDR1 KGHDR, CDR2 SFDVKD. V dropped 3 bases and J dropped 4; count of bases not matched to a gene: 3. The CDR3 DNA reads TGTGCCACCAGTGATACCGGGACAGGCTATGGCTACACCTTC. Its translation: CATSDTGTGYGYTF.

The chain has TRBV19 and TRBJ1-5, with D perhaps matching TRBD1 (5 bases). V was cut by 2 bases and J by 7 bases, with 9 bases left in between. This CDR3 contains 13 residues. Germline values: CDR1 LNHDA, CDR2 SQIVND (reference sequence). The CDR3 loop is CASSIQGVQPQHF. The CDR3, as DNA: TGTGCCAGTAGTATACAAGGGGTACAGCCCCAGCATTTT.

This clone was seen a few times. The genes are TRBV3-1 (or the pseudogene TRBV3-2) and TRBJ2-2; possible D gene TRBD1, 6 bases. The CDR3 totals 14 residues. Germline CDR1 and CDR2: LGHDT and YNNKEL (reference sequence). The ends were cut back, 4 bases at V and 4 bases at J, with 10 bases in the middle. The CDR3 DNA reads as TGTGCCAGCAGCCCTAGGGGGTTCACCGGGGAGCTGTTTTTT. This codes for CASSPRGFTGELFF.

CDR3 in DNA: TGTGCCAGCTCGGGAGGCGTCTCCTACGAGCAGTACTTC. This sequence encodes CASSGGVSYEQYF. V gene TRBV27 combines with J gene TRBJ2-7, with 7 positions matching TRBD2. There are 13 residues in the CDR3. CDR1 and CDR2 from the germline V gene are MNHEY and SMNVEV (reference sequence). Trimming at V came to 8 bases and at J to 0 bases, leaving 4 bases not matched to a gene.